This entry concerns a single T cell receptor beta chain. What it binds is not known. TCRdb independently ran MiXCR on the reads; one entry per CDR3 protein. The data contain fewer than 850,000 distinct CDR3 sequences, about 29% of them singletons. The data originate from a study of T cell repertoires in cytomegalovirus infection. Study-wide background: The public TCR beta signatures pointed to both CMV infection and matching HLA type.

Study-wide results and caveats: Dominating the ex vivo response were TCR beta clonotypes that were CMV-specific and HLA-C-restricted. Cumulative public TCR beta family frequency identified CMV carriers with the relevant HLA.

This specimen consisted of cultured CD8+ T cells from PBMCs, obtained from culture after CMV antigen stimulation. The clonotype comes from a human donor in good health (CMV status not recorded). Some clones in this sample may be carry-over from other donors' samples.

The chain's CDR3 is CASSPTGVFGFNSYNSPLHF. For the CDR3, the DNA is TGTGCCAGCAGCCCGACCGGGGTATTCGGCTTCAACTCCTATAATTCACCCCTCCACTTT. The rearrangement links TRBV7-9 to TRBJ1-6; D gene unclear. CDR1 and CDR2 (germline): SEHNR, FQNEAQ (reference sequence). CDR3 size: 20 residues. Trimming shortened V by 5 bases and J by 0 bases, and 23 bases separated the two germline ends.